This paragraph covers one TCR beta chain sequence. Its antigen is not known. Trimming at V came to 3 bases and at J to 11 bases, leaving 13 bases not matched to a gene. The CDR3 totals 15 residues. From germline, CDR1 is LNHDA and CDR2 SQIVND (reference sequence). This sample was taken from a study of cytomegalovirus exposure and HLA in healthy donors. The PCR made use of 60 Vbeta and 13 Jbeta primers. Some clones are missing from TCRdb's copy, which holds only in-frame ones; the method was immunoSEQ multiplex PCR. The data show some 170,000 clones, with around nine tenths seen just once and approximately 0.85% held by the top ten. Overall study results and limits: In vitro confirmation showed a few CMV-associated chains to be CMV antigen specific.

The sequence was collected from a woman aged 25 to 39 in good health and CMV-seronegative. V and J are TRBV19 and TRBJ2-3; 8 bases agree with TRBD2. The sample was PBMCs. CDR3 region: CASSISGALGLGQYF. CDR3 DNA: TGTGCCAGTAGTATTAGCGGGGCCTTAGGACTCGGGCAGTATTTT.